Each of the 7 T cell receptor beta chains below was sequenced from the same sample in a study of shared clonotypes between healthy human individuals. Profiling relied on immunoSEQ multiplex PCR, and the TCRdb table lists in-frame clones only, not all of them. The data hold 2 million to 2.5 million clones, with over 85% observed a single time. The sample comprised naive CD4+ T cells from PBMCs. Subset meaning: CD45RA+ positively selected. These receptors originate from a man aged 18 to 35 in good health. Some clones in this sample may be carry-over from other donors' samples.

V is TRBV5-1 and J is TRBJ1-2; maybe TRBD1 (5 bases). The CDR3 is 14 amino acids. Germline CDR1 and CDR2: SGHRS and YFSETQ. Trimming removed 0 bases at V and 6 bases at J, with 12 bases between. CDR3 protein: CASSLGGGSNGYTF. In DNA, the CDR3 is TGCGCCAGCAGCTTGGGGGGCGGCTCCAATGGCTACACCTTC.

This sequence joins TRBV11-2 and TRBJ2-5, with unresolved D. Germline CDR1 SGHAT, CDR2 FQNNGV. The CDR3 has 14 amino acids. V lost 1 base and J 5 bases, leaving 11 bases between the germline ends. CDR3 amino acids: CASSLVHASETQYF. CDR3 sequence (DNA): TGTGCCAGCAGCTTAGTGCACGCGTCGGAGACCCAGTACTTC. Based on the CDR3 plus reference TRBV11-2 and TRBJ2-5, the full variable domain is EAGVAQSPRYKIIEKRQSVAFWCNPISGHATLYWYQQILGQGPKLLIQFQNNGVVDDSQLPKDRFSAERLKGVDSTLKIQPAKLEDSAVYLCASSLVHASETQYFGPGTRLLVL.

V and J are TRBV19 and TRBJ1-5, with 11 bases aligning to TRBD1. V shed 11 bases, J shed 6 bases, and the junction held 6 bases outside the gene matches. The CDR3 is 13 amino acids. Germline V CDR1 and CDR2: LNHDA, SQIVND (reference sequence). The CDR3 protein is CAAGQGAFQPQHF. The CDR3 region has the DNA TGTGCCGCAGGACAGGGGGCTTTTCAGCCCCAGCATTTT.

The CDR3 here is CASSPGASGRTDTQYF. Here the CDR3 DNA reads TGTGCCAGCAGCCCAGGGGCTAGCGGGAGGACAGATACGCAGTATTTT. This chain uses TRBV4-2 with TRBJ2-3, with 11 positions matching TRBD2. Germline V gene lookup returns CDR1 LGHNA and CDR2 YNFKEQ. This CDR3 region has 16 residues. J gave up 3 bases and V 4 bases, and 6 bases lay outside the gene matches.

This rearrangement joins TRBV7-2 to TRBJ2-2, with 7 nucleotides matching TRBD1. Trimming at V came to 5 bases and at J to 5 bases, leaving 8 bases not matched to a gene. Germline loops: CDR1 SGHTA, CDR2 FQGNSA. The CDR3 is 15 amino acids. CDR3 sequence (DNA): TGTGCCAGCAGCCTGAGACAGGGCGAAACCGGGGAGCTGTTTTTT. It specifies CASSLRQGETGELFF. Full variable domain (rest looked up from reference TRBV7-2 and TRBJ2-2): GAGVSQSPSNKVTEKGKDVELRCDPISGHTALYWYRQSLGQGLEFLIYFQGNSAPDKSGLPSDRFSAERTGGSVSTLTIQRTQQEDSAVYLCASSLRQGETGELFFGEGSRLTVL.

This rearrangement joins TRBV15 to TRBJ2-7; D is unresolved. This CDR3 spans 15 amino acids. The germline gives CDR1 LNHNV, CDR2 YYDKDF (reference sequence). The ends were cut back, 0 bases at V and 3 bases at J, with 12 bases in the middle. CDR3 DNA: TGTGCCACCAGCAGAGATCGGGCAGGTAACTACGAGCAGTACTTC. This sequence encodes CATSRDRAGNYEQYF.

The V call is TRBV5-4, the J call TRBJ2-1; TRBD2 aligns across 9 bases. V shed 4 bases and J 4 bases; nucleotides not matched to a gene: 12. This CDR3 spans 17 amino acids. CDR1 is SGHNT, CDR2 YYREEE, per germline (reference sequence). DNA of the CDR3: TGTGCCAGCAGCCTACGTTGGACTAGCGAGCCTTACAATGAGCAGTTCTTC. This encodes CASSLRWTSEPYNEQFF.